In this sample, the clone carrying this TCR beta chain turned up a few times. The target antigen is unknown. TCRdb re-analysed the 5' RACE reads in MiXCR, keeping a single row per CDR3 protein. The table shows 150,000 to 200,000 distinct CDR3 sequences, with less than 20% occurring only once. These data are taken from a study of T-cell memory formation after mild COVID-19. Study details: For the most part, TCR clusters were specific to one donor. Overall study results and limits: Second-wave clones that peaked on day 37 lacked confirmed SARS-CoV-2 specificity. Contracting clones localized mainly to CM and EM when CD4+ and mainly to EMRA when CD8+.

This CDR3 region has 15 residues. CDR1 is SGHRS, CDR2 YFSETQ, per germline. The trim removed 4 bases at V and 4 bases at J, leaving 5 bases unmatched. The rearrangement uses TRBV5-1 and TRBJ2-3, with 11 bases matching TRBD1. The sequence derives from a man aged 18 to 30 who had mild COVID-19 (a few samples of this study predate the infection). Cell type and time point are not known. The sequencing input was PBMCs or a T cell subset sorted from them (not recorded which). The CDR3 DNA is TGCGCCAGCAGCGGGGGACAGGGGGAGGCAGATACGCAGTATTTT. This gives the protein CASSGGQGEADTQYF.